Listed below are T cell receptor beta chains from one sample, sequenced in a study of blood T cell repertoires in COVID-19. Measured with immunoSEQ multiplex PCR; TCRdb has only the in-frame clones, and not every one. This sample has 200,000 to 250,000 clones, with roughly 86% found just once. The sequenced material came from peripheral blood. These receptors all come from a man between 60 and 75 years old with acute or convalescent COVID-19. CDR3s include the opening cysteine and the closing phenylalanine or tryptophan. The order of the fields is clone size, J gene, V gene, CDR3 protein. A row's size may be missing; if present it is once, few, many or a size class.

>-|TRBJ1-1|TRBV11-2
CASTLAGGSEAFF
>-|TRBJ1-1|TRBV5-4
CASGGGDTEAFF
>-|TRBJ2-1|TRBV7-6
CASTPTSGVFNEQFF
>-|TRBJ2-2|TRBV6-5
CASSPEWGGHRELFF
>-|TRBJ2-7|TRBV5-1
CASSLADRASYEQYF
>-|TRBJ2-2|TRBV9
CASSDGQGRTGELFF
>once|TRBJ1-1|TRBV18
CASSPQAAPTEAFF
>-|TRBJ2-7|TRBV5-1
CASRYGGTGVLEQYF
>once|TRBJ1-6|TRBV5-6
CASSLGLSPLHF
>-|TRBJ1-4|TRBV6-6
CASSYSTPGIGEKLFF
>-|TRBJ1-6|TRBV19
CASSRRRSSYNSPLHF
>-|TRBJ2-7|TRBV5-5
CASSLGSGELYEQYF
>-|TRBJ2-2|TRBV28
CASSLRGTTSPGELFF
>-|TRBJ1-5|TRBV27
CASSLTGDGQPQHF
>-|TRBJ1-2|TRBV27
CASSFRLQGGYTF
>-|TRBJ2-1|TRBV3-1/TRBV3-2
CASSQGASGVSSYNEQFF
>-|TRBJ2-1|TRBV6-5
CASRKSSGGANEQFF
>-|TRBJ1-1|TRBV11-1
CASSPGGANTEAFF
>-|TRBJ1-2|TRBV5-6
CASSLWTGFAVGYGYTF
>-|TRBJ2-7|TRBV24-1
CATSDSGTGSYEQYF
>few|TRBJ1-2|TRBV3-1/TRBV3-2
CASSRDTLFYGYTF
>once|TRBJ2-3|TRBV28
CASSLAGATDTQYF
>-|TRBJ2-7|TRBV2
CASRRDRVDEQYF
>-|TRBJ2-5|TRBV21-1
CASSKKSRAGTGGTEEETQYF
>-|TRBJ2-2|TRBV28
CASSITGEIGELFF
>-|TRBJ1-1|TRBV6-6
CASSYSALGEAFF
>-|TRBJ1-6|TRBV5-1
CASSLKDRGNSPLHF
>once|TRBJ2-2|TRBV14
CASSHKFTGELFF
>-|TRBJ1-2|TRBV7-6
CASSRTQGANYGYTF
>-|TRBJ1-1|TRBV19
CASSPGTGGNMNTEAFF